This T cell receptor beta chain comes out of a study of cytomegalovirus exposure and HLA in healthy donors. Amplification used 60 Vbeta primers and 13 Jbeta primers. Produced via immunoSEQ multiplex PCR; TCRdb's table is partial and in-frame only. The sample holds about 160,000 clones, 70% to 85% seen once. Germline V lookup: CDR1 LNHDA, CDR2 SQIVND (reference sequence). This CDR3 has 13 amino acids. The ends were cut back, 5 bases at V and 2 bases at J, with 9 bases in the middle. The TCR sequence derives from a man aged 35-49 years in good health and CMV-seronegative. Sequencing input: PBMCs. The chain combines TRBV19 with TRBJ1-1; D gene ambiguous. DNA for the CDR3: TGTGCCAGTAGTGAACAGAAAAACACTGAAGCTTTCTTT. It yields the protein CASSEQKNTEAFF.